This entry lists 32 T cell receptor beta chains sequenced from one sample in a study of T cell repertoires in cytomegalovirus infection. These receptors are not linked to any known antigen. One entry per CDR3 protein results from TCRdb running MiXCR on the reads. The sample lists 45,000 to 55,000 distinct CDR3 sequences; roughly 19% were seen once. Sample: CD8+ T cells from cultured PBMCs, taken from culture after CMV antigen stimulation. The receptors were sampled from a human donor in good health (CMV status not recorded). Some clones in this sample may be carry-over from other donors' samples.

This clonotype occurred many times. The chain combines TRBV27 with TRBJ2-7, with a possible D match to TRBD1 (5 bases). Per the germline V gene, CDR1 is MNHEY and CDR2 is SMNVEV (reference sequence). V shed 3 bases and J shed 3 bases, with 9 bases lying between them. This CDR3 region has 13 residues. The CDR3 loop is CASSFLGVYEQYF. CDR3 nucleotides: TGTGCCAGCAGTTTTTTAGGGGTCTACGAGCAGTACTTC.

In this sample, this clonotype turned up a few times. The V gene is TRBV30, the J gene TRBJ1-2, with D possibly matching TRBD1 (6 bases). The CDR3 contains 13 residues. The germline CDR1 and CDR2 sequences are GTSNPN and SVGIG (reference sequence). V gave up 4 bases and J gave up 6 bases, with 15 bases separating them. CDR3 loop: CAWTHREVHGYTF. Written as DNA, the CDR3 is TGTGCCTGGACCCACAGGGAAGTTCATGGCTACACCTTC.

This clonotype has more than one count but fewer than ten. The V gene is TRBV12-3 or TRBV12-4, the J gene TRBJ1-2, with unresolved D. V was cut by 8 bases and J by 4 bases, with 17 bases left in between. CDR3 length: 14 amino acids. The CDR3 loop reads CASAGRGSSYGYTF. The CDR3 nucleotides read TGTGCCAGCGCCGGCCGGGGAAGTTCCTATGGCTACACCTTC.

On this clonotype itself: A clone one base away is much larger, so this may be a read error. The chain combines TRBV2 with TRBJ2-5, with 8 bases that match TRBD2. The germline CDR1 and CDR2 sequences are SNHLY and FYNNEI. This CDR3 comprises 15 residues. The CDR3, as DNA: TGTGCCAGCAGTGATACACTAGCGGTCCAAGAGTCCCAGTACTTC. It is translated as CASSDTLAVQESQYF.

The chain's CDR3 is CASTVWPEVAGGLSTGELFF. The CDR3 coding sequence is TGTGCCAGCACCGTATGGCCCGAGGTAGCGGGAGGGCTAAGCACCGGGGAGCTGTTTTTT. This rearrangement joins TRBV12-3 or TRBV12-4 to TRBJ2-2; 11 bases are shared with TRBD2. CDR3 size: 20 residues. The junction had 20 bases not matched to a gene; V was cut back by 7 bases and J by 4 bases.

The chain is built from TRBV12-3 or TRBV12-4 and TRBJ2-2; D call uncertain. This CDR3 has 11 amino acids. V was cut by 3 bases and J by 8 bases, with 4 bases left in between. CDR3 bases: TGTGCCAGCAGTTTTAAAGGGGAGCTGTTTTTT. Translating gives CASSFKGELFF.

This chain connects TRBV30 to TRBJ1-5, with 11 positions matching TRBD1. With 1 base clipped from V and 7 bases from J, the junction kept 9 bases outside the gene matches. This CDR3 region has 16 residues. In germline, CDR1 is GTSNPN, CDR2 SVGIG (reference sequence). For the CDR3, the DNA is TGTGCCTGGAGTGAGCGTGGACAGGGGGCTAAACAGCCCCAGCATTTT. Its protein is CAWSERGQGAKQPQHF.

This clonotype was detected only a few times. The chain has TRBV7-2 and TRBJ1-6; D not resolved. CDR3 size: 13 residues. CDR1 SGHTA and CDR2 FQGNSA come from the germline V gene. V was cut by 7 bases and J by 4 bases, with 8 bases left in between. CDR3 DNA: TGTGCCAGCACCCTCCCTTATAATTCACCCCTCCACTTT. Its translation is CASTLPYNSPLHF. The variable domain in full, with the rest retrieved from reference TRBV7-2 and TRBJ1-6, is GAGVSQSPSNKVTEKGKDVELRCDPISGHTALYWYRQSLGQGLEFLIYFQGNSAPDKSGLPSDRFSAERTGGSVSTLTIQRTQQEDSAVYLCASTLPYNSPLHFGNGTRLTVT.

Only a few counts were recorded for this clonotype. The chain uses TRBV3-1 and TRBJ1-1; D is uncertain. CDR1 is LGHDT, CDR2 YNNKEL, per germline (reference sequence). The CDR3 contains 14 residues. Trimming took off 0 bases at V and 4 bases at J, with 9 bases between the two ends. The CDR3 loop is CASSQEVDGTEAFF. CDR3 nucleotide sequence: TGTGCCAGCAGCCAAGAGGTGGACGGCACTGAAGCTTTCTTT.

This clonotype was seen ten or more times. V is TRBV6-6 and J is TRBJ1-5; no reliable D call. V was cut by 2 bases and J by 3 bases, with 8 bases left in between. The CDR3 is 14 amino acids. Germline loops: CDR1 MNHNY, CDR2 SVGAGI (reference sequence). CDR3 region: CASSYLRNNQPQHF. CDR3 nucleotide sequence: TGTGCCAGCAGTTACCTGCGGAACAATCAGCCCCAGCATTTT.

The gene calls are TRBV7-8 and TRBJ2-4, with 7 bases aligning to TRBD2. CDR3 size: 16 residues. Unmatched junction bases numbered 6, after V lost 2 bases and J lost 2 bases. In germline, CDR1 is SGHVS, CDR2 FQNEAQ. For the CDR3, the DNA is TGTGCCAGCAGCTTAAGTGGGAGGGATTCCAAAAACATTCAGTACTTC. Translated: CASSLSGRDSKNIQYF. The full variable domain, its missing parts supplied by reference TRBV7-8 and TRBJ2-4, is GAGVSQSPRYKVAKRGQDVALRCDPISGHVSLFWYQQALGQGPEFLTYFQNEAQLDKSGLPSDRFFAERPEGSVSTLKIQRTQQEDSAVYLCASSLSGRDSKNIQYFGAGTRLSVL.

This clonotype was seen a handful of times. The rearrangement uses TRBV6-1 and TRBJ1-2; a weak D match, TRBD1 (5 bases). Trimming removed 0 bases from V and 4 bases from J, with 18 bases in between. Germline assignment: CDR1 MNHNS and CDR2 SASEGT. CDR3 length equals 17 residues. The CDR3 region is CASSEALPGTVIYGYTF. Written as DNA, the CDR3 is TGTGCCAGCAGTGAAGCGCTTCCCGGGACCGTTATCTATGGCTACACCTTC.

The CDR3 reads CASSLSVNTGELFF. For the CDR3, the DNA is TGTGCCAGCAGCTTATCGGTGAACACCGGGGAGCTGTTTTTT. The genes are TRBV7-9 and TRBJ2-2, with D unresolved. V shed 2 bases and J shed 1 base, with 5 bases lying between them. The CDR3 contains 14 residues. Germline V gene lookup returns CDR1 SEHNR and CDR2 FQNEAQ (reference sequence).

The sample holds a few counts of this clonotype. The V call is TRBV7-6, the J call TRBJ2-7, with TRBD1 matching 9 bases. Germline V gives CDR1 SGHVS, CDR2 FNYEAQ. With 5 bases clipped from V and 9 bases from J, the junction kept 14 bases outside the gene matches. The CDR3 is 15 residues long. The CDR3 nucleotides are TGTGCCAGCAGCCTTGGGGGGACAGGGCCCTGGCGGCAGTACTTC. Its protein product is CASSLGGTGPWRQYF.

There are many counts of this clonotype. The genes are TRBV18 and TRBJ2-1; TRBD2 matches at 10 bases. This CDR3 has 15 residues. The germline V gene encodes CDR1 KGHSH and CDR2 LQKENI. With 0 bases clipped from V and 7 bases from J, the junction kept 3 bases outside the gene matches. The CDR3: CASSPPPSGRNEQFF. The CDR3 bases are TGTGCCAGCTCACCACCGCCTAGCGGGAGAAATGAGCAGTTCTTC.

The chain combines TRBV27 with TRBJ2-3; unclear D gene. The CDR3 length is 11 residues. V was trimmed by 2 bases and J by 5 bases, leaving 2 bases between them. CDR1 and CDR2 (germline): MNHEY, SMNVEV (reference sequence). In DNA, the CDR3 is TGTGCCAGCAGTTTACGAGATACGCAGTATTTT. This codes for CASSLRDTQYF.

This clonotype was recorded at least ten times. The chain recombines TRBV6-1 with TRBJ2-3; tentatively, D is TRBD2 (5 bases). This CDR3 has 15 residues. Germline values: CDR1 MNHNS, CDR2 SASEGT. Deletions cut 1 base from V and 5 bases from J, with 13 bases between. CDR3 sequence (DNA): TGTGCCAGCAGTGAAGTCAGCGGCTCACAAGATACGCAGTATTTT. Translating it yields CASSEVSGSQDTQYF.

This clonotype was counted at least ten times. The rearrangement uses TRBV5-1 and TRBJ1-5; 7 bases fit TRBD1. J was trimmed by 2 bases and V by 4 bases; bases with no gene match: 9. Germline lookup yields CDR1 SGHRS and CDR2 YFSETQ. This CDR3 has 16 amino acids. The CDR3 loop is CASSPTGLNGNQPQHF. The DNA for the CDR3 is TGCGCCAGCAGCCCGACAGGGTTGAACGGCAATCAGCCCCAGCATTTT.

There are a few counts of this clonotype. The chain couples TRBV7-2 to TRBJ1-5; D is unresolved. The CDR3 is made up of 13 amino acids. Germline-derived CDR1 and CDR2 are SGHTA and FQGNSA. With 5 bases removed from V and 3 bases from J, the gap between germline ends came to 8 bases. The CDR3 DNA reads TGTGCCAGCAGCACATATATCAATCAGCCCCAGCATTTT. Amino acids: CASSTYINQPQHF.

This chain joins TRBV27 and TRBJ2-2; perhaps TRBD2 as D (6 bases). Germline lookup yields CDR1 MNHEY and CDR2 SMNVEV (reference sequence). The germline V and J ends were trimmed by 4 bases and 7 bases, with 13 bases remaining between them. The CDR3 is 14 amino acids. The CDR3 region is CASSSPDGGGELFF. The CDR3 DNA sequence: TGTGCCAGCAGTTCCCCGGACGGGGGCGGGGAGCTGTTTTTT.

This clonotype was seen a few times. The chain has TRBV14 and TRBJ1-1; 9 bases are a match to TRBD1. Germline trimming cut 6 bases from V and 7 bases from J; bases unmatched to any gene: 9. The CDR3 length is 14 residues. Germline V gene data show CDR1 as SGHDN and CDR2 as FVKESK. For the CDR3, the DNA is TGTGCCAGCAGTTCATTGGCGGGACAGGGTGAAGCTTTCTTT. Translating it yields CASSSLAGQGEAFF.

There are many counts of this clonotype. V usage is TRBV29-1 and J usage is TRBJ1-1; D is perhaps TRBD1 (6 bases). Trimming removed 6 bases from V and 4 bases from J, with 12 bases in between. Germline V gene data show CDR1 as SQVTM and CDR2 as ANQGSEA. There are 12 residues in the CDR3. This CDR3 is CSVFSGATEAFF. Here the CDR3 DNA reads TGCAGCGTCTTTTCAGGGGCCACTGAAGCTTTCTTT.

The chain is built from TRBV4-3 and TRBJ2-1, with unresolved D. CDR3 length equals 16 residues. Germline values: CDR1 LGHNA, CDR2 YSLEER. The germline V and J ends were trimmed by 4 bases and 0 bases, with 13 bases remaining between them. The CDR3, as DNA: TGCGCCAGCAGCCTACATCGTATTCCCTCCTACAATGAGCAGTTCTTC. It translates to CASSLHRIPSYNEQFF.

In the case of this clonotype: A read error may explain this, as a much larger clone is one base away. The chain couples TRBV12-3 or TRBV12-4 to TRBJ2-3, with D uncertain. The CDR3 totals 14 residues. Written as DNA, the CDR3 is TGTCCCAGCAGTTTCGATCATAGCACAGATACGCAGTATTTT. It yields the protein CPSSFDHSTDTQYF.

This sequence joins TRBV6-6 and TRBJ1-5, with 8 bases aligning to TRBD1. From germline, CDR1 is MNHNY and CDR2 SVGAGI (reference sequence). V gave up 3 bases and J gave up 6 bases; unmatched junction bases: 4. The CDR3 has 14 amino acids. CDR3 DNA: TGTGCCAGCAGTTATCCAGGGGGCGTTCAGCCCCAGCATTTT. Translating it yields CASSYPGGVQPQHF.

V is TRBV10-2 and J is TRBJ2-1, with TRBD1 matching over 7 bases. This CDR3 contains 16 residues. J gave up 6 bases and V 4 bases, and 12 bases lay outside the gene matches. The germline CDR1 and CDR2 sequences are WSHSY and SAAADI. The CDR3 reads CASSVISQRQGNEQFF. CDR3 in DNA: TGCGCCAGCAGTGTTATTTCGCAGCGACAGGGCAATGAGCAGTTCTTC.

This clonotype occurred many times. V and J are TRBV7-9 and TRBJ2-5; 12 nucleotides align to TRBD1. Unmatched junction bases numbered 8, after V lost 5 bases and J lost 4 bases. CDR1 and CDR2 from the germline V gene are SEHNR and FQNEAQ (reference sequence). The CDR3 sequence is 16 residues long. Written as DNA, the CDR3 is TGTGCCAGCAGCCGTCTGGGACAGGGGGCGAGAGAGACCCAGTACTTC. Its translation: CASSRLGQGARETQYF.

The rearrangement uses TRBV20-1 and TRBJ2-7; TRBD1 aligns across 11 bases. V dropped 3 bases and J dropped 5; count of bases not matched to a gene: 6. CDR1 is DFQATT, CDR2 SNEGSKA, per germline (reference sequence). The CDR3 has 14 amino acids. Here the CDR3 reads CSARGGQGDHEQYF. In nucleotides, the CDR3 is TGCAGTGCTAGGGGGGGACAGGGGGACCACGAGCAGTACTTC.

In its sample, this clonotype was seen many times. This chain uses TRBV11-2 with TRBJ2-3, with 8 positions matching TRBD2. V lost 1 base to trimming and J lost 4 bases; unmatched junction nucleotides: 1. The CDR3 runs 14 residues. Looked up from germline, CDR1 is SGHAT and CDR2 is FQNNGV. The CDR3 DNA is TGTGCCAGCAGCTTAGGCGGGAGGTCAGATACGCAGTATTTT. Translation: CASSLGGRSDTQYF.

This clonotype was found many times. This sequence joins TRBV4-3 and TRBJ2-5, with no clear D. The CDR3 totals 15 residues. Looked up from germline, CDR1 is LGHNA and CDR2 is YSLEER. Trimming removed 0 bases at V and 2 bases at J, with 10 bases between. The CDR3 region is CASSQDNTLQETQYF. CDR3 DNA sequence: TGCGCCAGCAGCCAAGATAACACCTTACAAGAGACCCAGTACTTC.

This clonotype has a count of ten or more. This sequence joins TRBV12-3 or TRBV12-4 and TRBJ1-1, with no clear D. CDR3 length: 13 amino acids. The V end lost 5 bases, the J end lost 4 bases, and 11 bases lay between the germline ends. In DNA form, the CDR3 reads TGTGCCAGCAGTCCCTCCGCGGGCACTGAAGCTTTCTTT. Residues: CASSPSAGTEAFF.

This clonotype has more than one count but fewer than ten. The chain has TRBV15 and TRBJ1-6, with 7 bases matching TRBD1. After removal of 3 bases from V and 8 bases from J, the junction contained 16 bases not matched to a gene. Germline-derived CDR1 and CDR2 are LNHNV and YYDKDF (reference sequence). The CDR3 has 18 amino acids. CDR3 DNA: TGTGCCACCAGCAGGGGGGTGGGCCGGGACAGCGGGCATTCACCCCTCCACTTT. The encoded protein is CATSRGVGRDSGHSPLHF.